These 7 T cell receptor beta chains were all obtained from the same sample, sequenced in a study of blood T cell repertoires in COVID-19. Assay: immunoSEQ multiplex PCR; the TCRdb copy retains only in-frame clones and omits some. The sample carries 500,000 to 600,000 clones, 85% to 90% recorded once. The sample comprised peripheral blood. The receptors were sampled from a woman aged 50 to 60 with COVID-19, enrolled during active disease.

This clone has a single count. CDR3 in amino acids: CAISPGTGASYEQYF. The CDR3 DNA sequence: TGTGCCATCAGTCCTGGGACTGGCGCCTCCTACGAGCAGTACTTC. The chain carries TRBV10-3 and TRBJ2-7; tentatively, D is TRBD2 (6 bases). Trimming removed 5 bases from V and 0 bases from J, with 14 bases in between. CDR1 is ENHRY and CDR2 is SYGVKD in the germline V gene. The CDR3 loop spans 15 amino acids.

This clone was counted a single time. Relative to the germline gene, one junction end is altered; a read error may explain this. The V call is TRBV19, the J call TRBJ1-2; D perhaps matches TRBD1 (6 bases). The CDR3 is 16 residues long. The V gene's germline CDR1 is LNHDA and CDR2 SQIVND (reference sequence). The CDR3 sequence: CASSFRDTVEAYSYTF. The DNA for the CDR3 is TGTGCCAGTAGTTTCCGGGACACGGTAGAGGCCTATAGCTACACCTTC. The whole variable domain, filled in from reference TRBV19 and TRBJ1-2, reads DGGITQSPKYLFRKEGQNVTLSCEQNLNHDAMYWYRQDPGQGLRLIYYSQIVNDFQKGDIAEGYSVSREKKESFPLTVTSAQKNPTAFYLCASSFRDTVEAYSYTFGSGTRLTVV.

The chain recombines TRBV5-4 with TRBJ1-4; TRBD1 matches 9 bases. Per germline, CDR1 SGHNT and CDR2 YYREEE (reference sequence). With 4 bases clipped from V and 2 bases from J, the junction kept 0 bases outside the gene matches. This CDR3 is 14 amino acids long. The CDR3 DNA follows: TGTGCCAGCAGCACAGGGGGCACTAATGAAAAACTGTTTTTT. Encoded protein: CASSTGGTNEKLFF.

With regard to this clone: Other nucleotide sequences in the sample specify the same CDR3. The DNA for the CDR3 is TGCGCCAGCAGCTTAGGGACAGGCTACGAGCAGTACTTC. This encodes CASSLGTGYEQYF. This chain connects TRBV5-1 to TRBJ2-7, with 8 bases fitting TRBD1. The trim removed 2 bases at V and 3 bases at J, leaving 1 base unmatched. The CDR3 runs to 13 residues. CDR1 and CDR2 from the germline V gene are SGHRS and YFSETQ.

This clone occurred once. The chain combines TRBV2 with TRBJ2-3; 8 nucleotides align to TRBD1. This CDR3 has 15 residues. The V gene end was trimmed by 6 bases and the J gene end by 3 bases; junction bases not matched to a gene: 8. CDR1 is SNHLY, CDR2 FYNNEI, per germline. The CDR3 sequence is CASRSDREWTDTQYF. The CDR3 nucleotides are TGTGCCAGCAGATCGGACAGGGAGTGGACAGATACGCAGTATTTT.

The V gene is TRBV5-1, the J gene TRBJ1-1; D gene uncertain. V gave up 4 bases and J gave up 1 base, with 8 bases separating them. CDR1 is SGHRS and CDR2 is YFSETQ in the germline V gene. The CDR3 totals 13 residues. The CDR3 region is CASSQTPNTEAFF. The DNA of the CDR3 is TGCGCCAGCAGCCAGACACCGAACACTGAAGCTTTCTTT.

This clone was seen once. The chain carries TRBV9 and TRBJ2-1; 11 nucleotides align to TRBD2. Germline V CDR1 and CDR2: SGDLS, YYNGEE. The length of the CDR3 is 16 residues. Trimming cost V 4 bases and J 6 bases; bases outside gene matches: 9. The CDR3 is CASSFRLTSGTNEQFF. CDR3 bases: TGTGCCAGCAGCTTCAGACTGACTAGCGGGACCAATGAGCAGTTCTTC.